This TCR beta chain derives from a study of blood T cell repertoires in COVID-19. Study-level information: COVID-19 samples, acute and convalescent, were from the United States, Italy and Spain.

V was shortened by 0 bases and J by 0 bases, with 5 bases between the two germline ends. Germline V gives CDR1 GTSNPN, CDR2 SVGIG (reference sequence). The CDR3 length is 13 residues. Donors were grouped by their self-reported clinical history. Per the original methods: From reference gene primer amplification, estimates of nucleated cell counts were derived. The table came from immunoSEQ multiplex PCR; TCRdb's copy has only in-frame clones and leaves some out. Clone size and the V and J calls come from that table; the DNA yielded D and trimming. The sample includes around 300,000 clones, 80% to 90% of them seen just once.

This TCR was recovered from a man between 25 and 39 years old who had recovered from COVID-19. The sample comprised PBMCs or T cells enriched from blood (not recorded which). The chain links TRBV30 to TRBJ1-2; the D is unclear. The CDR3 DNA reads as TGTGCCTGGAGTGTAGAGCCTAACTATGGCTACACCTTC. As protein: CAWSVEPNYGYTF.